Shown below are 2 T cell receptor beta chains from a single sample sequenced in a study of cytomegalovirus exposure and HLA in healthy donors. The primer mix had 60 Vbeta and 13 Jbeta primers. Profiled with immunoSEQ multiplex PCR; TCRdb holds only in-frame clones, not every one. The sample has some 80,000 clones, about four fifths seen once. Material: PBMCs. All receptors derive from a man in his forties in good health and CMV-seronegative.

The chain links TRBV6-6 to TRBJ2-2, with D maybe TRBD1 (6 bases). Looked up from germline, CDR1 is MNHNY and CDR2 is SVGAGI (reference sequence). V was cut by 2 bases and J by 7 bases, with 11 bases left in between. The CDR3 covers 14 residues. CDR3 region: CASSYVGAIGELFF. The DNA of the CDR3 is TGTGCCAGCAGTTACGTGGGGGCTATCGGGGAGCTGTTTTTT.

The V call is TRBV27, the J call TRBJ2-7; D might be TRBD1 (5 bases). This CDR3 has 17 residues. The germline CDR1 and CDR2 sequences are MNHEY and SMNVEV (reference sequence). Trimming cost V 2 bases and J 1 base, with 18 bases left between them. CDR3 residues: CASSLLSSQGLSYEQYF. Here the CDR3 DNA reads TGTGCCAGCAGTTTACTCTCATCCCAGGGATTATCCTACGAGCAGTACTTC.